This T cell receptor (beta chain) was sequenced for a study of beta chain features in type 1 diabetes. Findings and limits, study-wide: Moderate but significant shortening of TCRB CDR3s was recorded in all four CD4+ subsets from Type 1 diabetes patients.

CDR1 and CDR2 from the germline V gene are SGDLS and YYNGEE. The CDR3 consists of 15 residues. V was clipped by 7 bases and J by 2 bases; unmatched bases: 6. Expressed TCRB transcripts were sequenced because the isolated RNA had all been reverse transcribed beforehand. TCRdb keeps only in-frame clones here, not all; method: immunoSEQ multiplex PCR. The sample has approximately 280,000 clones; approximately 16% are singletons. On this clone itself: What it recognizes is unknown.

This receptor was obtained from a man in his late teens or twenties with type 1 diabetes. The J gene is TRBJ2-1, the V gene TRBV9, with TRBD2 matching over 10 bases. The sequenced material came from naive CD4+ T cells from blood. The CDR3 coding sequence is TGTGCCAGCGATTCCAGCGGGGGGGCCTACAATGAGCAGTTCTTC. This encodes CASDSSGGAYNEQFF.